Listed below are T cell receptor beta chains from one sample, sequenced in a study of T cell responses to AZD1222 COVID-19 vaccine. The protocol was immunoSEQ multiplex PCR, while the TCRdb copy is restricted to in-frame clones and leaves out a portion. The data contain more than 85,000 clones, 84% of them singletons. Material: peripheral blood, obtained 28 days after the second AZD1222 dose. The receptors stem from an adult who received the AZD1222 COVID-19 vaccine. Each CDR3 is given with its conserved first and last residue. The order of the fields is clone size, D gene, J gene, V gene, CDR3 DNA, CDR3 protein. D genes are given only for firm matches. Only some rows state a clone size, as once, few, many or a class for expanded clones.

clone size: NA; D gene: NA; J gene: TRBJ2-2; V gene: TRBV6-2/TRBV6-3; CDR3 DNA: TGTGCCAGCAGTTATGGTGGGGCCGGGGAGCTGTTTTTT; CDR3 protein: CASSYGGAGELFF
clone size: NA; D gene: TRBD2; J gene: TRBJ2-3; V gene: TRBV7-7; CDR3 DNA: TGTGCCAGCAGCCGCGGGACTAGCGGGGGGACCACAGATACGCAGTATTTT; CDR3 protein: CASSRGTSGGTTDTQYF
clone size: NA; D gene: TRBD2; J gene: TRBJ2-2; V gene: TRBV30; CDR3 DNA: TGTGCCTCAACCTTAGCGGGAGGGAACACCGGGGAGCTGTTTTTT; CDR3 protein: CASTLAGGNTGELFF
clone size: few; D gene: NA; J gene: TRBJ1-1; V gene: TRBV27; CDR3 DNA: TGTGCCAGCAGTCTAGGGACCTCTGGTAAAGCTTTCTTT; CDR3 protein: CASSLGTSGKAFF
clone size: NA; D gene: TRBD1; J gene: TRBJ2-5; V gene: TRBV25-1; CDR3 DNA: TGTGCCAGCAGTGAATACCCCACAGGGGAGGAGACCCAGTACTTC; CDR3 protein: CASSEYPTGEETQYF
clone size: NA; D gene: TRBD2; J gene: TRBJ2-5; V gene: TRBV5-1; CDR3 DNA: TGCGCCAGCAGCCCCCTTAGCGGGGGCCCGGAGACCCAGTACTTC; CDR3 protein: CASSPLSGGPETQYF
clone size: NA; D gene: NA; J gene: TRBJ2-7; V gene: TRBV7-2; CDR3 DNA: TGTGCCAGCAGCTCCCGCCGGGGGGCCCGATACGAGCAGTACTTC; CDR3 protein: CASSSRRGARYEQYF
clone size: few; D gene: NA; J gene: TRBJ1-3; V gene: TRBV3-1/TRBV3-2; CDR3 DNA: TGTGCCAGCAGCCAATTAAACACCATATATTTT; CDR3 protein: CASSQLNTIYF
clone size: NA; D gene: NA; J gene: TRBJ1-5; V gene: TRBV24-1; CDR3 DNA: TGTGCCACCAGTGATTTGCCCGGGCAGATTGAAAATCAGCCCCAGCATTTT; CDR3 protein: CATSDLPGQIENQPQHF
clone size: NA; D gene: NA; J gene: TRBJ2-7; V gene: TRBV5-1; CDR3 DNA: TGCGCCAGCAGCTTGAGGGCGGGTCCTTCCTACGAGCAGTACTTC; CDR3 protein: CASSLRAGPSYEQYF
clone size: NA; D gene: NA; J gene: TRBJ1-1; V gene: TRBV6-1; CDR3 DNA: TGTGCCAGCAGTGAATTATACACTTTGAACACTGAAGCTTTCTTT; CDR3 protein: CASSELYTLNTEAFF
clone size: NA; D gene: TRBD1; J gene: TRBJ1-4; V gene: TRBV3-1/TRBV3-2; CDR3 DNA: TGTGCCAGCAGCCTTCGGACAGGGAACGCCGGGACTAATGAAAAACTGTTTTTT; CDR3 protein: CASSLRTGNAGTNEKLFF
clone size: NA; D gene: NA; J gene: TRBJ2-7; V gene: TRBV12-3/TRBV12-4; CDR3 DNA: TGTGCCAGCAGTTTACAGGGCACCCACGAGCAGTACTTC; CDR3 protein: CASSLQGTHEQYF
clone size: few; D gene: NA; J gene: TRBJ1-2; V gene: TRBV7-9; CDR3 DNA: TGTGCCAGCAGCGTCAGCGTCCAATCGGATGGCTACACCTTC; CDR3 protein: CASSVSVQSDGYTF
clone size: NA; D gene: NA; J gene: TRBJ2-7; V gene: TRBV27; CDR3 DNA: TGTGCCAGCAGTATAACTAGCTACTCCTACGAGCAGTACTTC; CDR3 protein: CASSITSYSYEQYF
clone size: NA; D gene: NA; J gene: TRBJ1-6; V gene: TRBV14; CDR3 DNA: TGTGCCAGCAGCCAGGTGGGGTCTTGGGGAAGGGATTCACCCCTCCACTTT; CDR3 protein: CASSQVGSWGRDSPLHF
clone size: once; D gene: NA; J gene: TRBJ1-6; V gene: TRBV6-5; CDR3 DNA: TGTGCCAGCAGTTTACCCAGCAACTATAATTCACCCCTCCACTTT; CDR3 protein: CASSLPSNYNSPLHF
clone size: NA; D gene: TRBD2; J gene: TRBJ2-7; V gene: TRBV5-1; CDR3 DNA: TGCGCCAGCAGCTCTAAGGGACTAGCGTTCGAGCAGTACTTC; CDR3 protein: CASSSKGLAFEQYF
clone size: NA; D gene: NA; J gene: TRBJ1-1; V gene: TRBV6-1; CDR3 DNA: TGTGCCAGCAGTGATTCGGGGGATAACACTGAAGCTTTCTTT; CDR3 protein: CASSDSGDNTEAFF
clone size: NA; D gene: TRBD1; J gene: TRBJ1-6; V gene: TRBV4-1; CDR3 DNA: TGCGCCAGCAGCCAAGATGATCTTTCCCGGACAGGGAGTAATTCACCCCTCCACTTT; CDR3 protein: CASSQDDLSRTGSNSPLHF
clone size: many; D gene: NA; J gene: TRBJ1-4; V gene: TRBV2; CDR3 DNA: TGTGCCAGCAGTGAAGTAGGGGGTTCTAATGAAAAACTGTTTTTT; CDR3 protein: CASSEVGGSNEKLFF
clone size: NA; D gene: TRBD1; J gene: TRBJ1-6; V gene: TRBV5-1; CDR3 DNA: TGCGCCAGCGGCGAGACAGGGGGCTCCTCACCCCTCCACTTT; CDR3 protein: CASGETGGSSPLHF
clone size: NA; D gene: NA; J gene: TRBJ2-1; V gene: TRBV7-2; CDR3 DNA: TGTGCCAGCAGCCCACCGCCTTCCTACAATGAGCAGTTCTTC; CDR3 protein: CASSPPPSYNEQFF
clone size: NA; D gene: NA; J gene: TRBJ1-1; V gene: TRBV11-2; CDR3 DNA: TGTGCCAGCAGCTCGCTAGGGTTTAGAGGGACTCTGAACACTGAAGCTTTCTTT; CDR3 protein: CASSSLGFRGTLNTEAFF
clone size: NA; D gene: TRBD2; J gene: TRBJ2-3; V gene: TRBV9; CDR3 DNA: TGTGCCAGCAGCTTGGGACTAACAGATACGCAGTATTTT; CDR3 protein: CASSLGLTDTQYF